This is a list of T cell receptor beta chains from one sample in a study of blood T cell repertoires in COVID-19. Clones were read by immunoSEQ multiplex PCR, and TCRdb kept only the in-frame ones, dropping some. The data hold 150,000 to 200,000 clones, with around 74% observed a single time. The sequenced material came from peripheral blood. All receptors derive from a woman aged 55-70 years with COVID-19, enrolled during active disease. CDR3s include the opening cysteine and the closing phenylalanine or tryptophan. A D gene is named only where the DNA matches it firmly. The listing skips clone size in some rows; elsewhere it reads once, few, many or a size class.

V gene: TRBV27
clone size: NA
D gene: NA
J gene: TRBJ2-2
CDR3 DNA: TGTGCCAGCAGTTTATTAAACACCGGGGAGCTGTTTTTT
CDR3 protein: CASSLLNTGELFF

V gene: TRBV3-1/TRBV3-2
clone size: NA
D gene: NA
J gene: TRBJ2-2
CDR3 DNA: TGTGCCAGCAGCCAAGTTAGCGGGAACACCGGGGAGCTGTTTTTT
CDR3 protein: CASSQVSGNTGELFF

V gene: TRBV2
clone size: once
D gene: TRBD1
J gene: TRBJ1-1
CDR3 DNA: TGTGCCAGCAGCCTCCGTAGGGACAGGAACACTGAAGCTTTCTTT
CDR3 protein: CASSLRRDRNTEAFF

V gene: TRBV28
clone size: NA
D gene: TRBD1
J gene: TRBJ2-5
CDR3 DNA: TGTGCCAGCAGTTCCCTTCGGACAGGGGGCAGGGAGACCCAGTACTTC
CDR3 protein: CASSSLRTGGRETQYF

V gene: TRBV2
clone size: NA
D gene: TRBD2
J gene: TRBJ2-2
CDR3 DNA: TGTGCCAGCAGTGAAGATCTAGCGGGAGCTTCCGGGGAGCTGTTTTTT
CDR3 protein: CASSEDLAGASGELFF

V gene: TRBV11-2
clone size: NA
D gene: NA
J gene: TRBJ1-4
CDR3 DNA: TGTGCCAGCAGCTTAGCTTCCGGACCAGGGGTGGAAAAACTGTTTTTT
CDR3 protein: CASSLASGPGVEKLFF

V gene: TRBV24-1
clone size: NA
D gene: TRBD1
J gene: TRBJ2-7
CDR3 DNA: TGTGCCACCAGTGATAGCACAGGGGGAGGCTACGAGCAGTACTTC
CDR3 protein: CATSDSTGGGYEQYF

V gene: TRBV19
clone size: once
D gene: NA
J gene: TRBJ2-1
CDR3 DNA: TGTGCCAGTAGTATCTATAGCGGCGATGAGCAGTTCTTC
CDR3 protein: CASSIYSGDEQFF

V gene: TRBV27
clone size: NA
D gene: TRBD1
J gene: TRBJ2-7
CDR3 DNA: TGTGCCAGCAGTTACCGGACAGGTTTCTACGAGCAGTACTTC
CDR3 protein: CASSYRTGFYEQYF

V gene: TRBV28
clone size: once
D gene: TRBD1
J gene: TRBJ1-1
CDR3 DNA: TGTGCCAGCAGTTTTTCTTCCGGGACAGGGAATGAAGCTTTCTTT
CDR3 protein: CASSFSSGTGNEAFF

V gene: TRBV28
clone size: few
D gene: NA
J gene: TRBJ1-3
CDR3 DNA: TGTGCCAGCAGTTTAGGGGGGGCTGGAAACACCATATATTTT
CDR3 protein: CASSLGGAGNTIYF

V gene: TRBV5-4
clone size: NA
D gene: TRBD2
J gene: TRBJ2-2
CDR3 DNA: TGTGCCAGCAGCCGCGGACTAGCGGGGGCCACCGGGGAGCTGTTTTTT
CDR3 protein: CASSRGLAGATGELFF

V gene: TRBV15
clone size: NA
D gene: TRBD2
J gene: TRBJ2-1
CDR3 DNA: TGTGCCACCAGCAGAGAATTACTAGCGGACATTAATGAGCAGTTCTTC
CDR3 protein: CATSRELLADINEQFF

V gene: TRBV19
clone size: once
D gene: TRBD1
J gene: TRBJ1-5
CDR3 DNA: TGTGCCAGTATCCCGGGATACGGGGACAGGAATCAGCCCCAGCATTTT
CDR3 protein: CASIPGYGDRNQPQHF

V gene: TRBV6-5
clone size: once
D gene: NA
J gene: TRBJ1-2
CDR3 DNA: TGTGCCAGCAGATACACGGTCCCCTATGGCTACACCTTC
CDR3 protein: CASRYTVPYGYTF

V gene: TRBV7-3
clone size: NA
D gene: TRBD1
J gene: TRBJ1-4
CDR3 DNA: TGTGCCAGCAGCCCGTCAGGACAGGCAACTAATGAAAAACTGTTTTTT
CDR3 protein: CASSPSGQATNEKLFF

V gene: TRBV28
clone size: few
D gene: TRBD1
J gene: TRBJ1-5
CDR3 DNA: TGTGCCAGCCTAACCGACAGGGGAAACCAGCCCCAGCATTTT
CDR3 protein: CASLTDRGNQPQHF

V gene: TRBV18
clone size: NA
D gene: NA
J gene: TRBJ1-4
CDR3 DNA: TGTGCCAGCTCACCCAATCAGGGGACGGGTGAAAAACTGTTTTTT
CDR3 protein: CASSPNQGTGEKLFF

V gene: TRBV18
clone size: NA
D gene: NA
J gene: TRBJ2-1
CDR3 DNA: TGTGCCAGCTCACCAAGTTGGACGGGAGATTCCTCCTACAATGAGCAGTTCTTC
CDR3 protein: CASSPSWTGDSSYNEQFF

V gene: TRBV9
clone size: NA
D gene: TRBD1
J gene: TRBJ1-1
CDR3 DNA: TGTGCCAGCAGCGCTAGACAGGGGGCGGTGGGTGTGAACACTGAAGCTTTCTTT
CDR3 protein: CASSARQGAVGVNTEAFF

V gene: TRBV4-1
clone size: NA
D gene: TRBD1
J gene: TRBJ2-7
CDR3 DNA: TGCGCCAGCAGCCATCAGACAGGGCGTTACGAGCAGTACTTC
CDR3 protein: CASSHQTGRYEQYF

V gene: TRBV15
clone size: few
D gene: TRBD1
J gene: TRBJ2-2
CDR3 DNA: TGTGCCACCAGCAGGGGGGACAGGTACACCGGGGAGCTGTTTTTT
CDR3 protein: CATSRGDRYTGELFF

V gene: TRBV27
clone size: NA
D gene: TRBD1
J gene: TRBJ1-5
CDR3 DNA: TGTGCCAGCAGTTCCGGACAGGGGTGGGGACGTGGGGATCAGCCCCAGCATTTT
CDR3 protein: CASSSGQGWGRGDQPQHF

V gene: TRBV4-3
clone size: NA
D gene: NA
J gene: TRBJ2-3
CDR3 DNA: TGCGCCAGCAGCCGCGGAGCGGGTCAGGATGGTACGCAGTATTTT
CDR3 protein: CASSRGAGQDGTQYF

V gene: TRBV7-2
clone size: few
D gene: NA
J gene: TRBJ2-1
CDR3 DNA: TGTGCCAGCAGCTTAGGATACGCCAGGGGGCAGTTCTTC
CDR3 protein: CASSLGYARGQFF

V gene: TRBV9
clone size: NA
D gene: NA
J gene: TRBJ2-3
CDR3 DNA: TGTGCCAGCAGCGCCGCAGCGATGGGGGGGCGGCGAGATACGCAGTATTTT
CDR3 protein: CASSAAAMGGRRDTQYF

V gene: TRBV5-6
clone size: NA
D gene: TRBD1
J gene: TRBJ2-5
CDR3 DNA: TGTGCCAGCAGCTTGTACCATACAGGGGATCTAGAGACCCAGTACTTC
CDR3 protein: CASSLYHTGDLETQYF

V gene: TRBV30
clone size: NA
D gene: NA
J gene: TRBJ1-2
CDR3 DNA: TGTGCCTGGAGTTTCGGAGGAGGGGATGGCTACACCTTC
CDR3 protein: CAWSFGGGDGYTF

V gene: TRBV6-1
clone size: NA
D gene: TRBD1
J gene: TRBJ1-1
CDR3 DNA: TGTGCCAGCAGTGATTATATAGGGACAGGGATCGCTGAAGCTTTCTTT
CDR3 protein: CASSDYIGTGIAEAFF

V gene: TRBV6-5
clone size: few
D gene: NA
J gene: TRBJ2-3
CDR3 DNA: TGTGCCGGATCTTGGGGCGGACCCCCCACAGATACGCAGTATTTT
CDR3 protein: CAGSWGGPPTDTQYF

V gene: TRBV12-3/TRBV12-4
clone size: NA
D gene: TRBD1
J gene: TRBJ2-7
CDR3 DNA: TGTGCCAGCAGTTTCCAGGGGGCCGACGAGCAGTACTTC
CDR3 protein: CASSFQGADEQYF

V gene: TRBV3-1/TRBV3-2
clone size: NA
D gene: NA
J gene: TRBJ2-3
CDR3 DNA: TGTGCCAGCAGCCCCCCAGGCACAGATACGCAGTATTTT
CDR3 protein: CASSPPGTDTQYF

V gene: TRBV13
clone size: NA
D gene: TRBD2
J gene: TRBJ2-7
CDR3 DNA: TGTGCCAGCAGCTTAGGGCCTAGCGGGAGAGACGAGCAGTACTTC
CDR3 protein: CASSLGPSGRDEQYF

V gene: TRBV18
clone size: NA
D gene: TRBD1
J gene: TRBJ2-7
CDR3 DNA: TGTGCCAGCTCACCACGGGACAGGTCCTACGAGCAGTACTTC
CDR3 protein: CASSPRDRSYEQYF

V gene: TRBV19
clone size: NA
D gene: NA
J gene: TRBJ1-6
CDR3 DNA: TGTGCCAGTAGTATTATTAATTCACCCCTCCACTTT
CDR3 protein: CASSIINSPLHF

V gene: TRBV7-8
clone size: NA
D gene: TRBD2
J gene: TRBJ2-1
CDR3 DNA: TGTGCCAGCAGGAAGACTAGCGGGGGGGCCTATGAGCAGTTCTTC
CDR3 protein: CASRKTSGGAYEQFF

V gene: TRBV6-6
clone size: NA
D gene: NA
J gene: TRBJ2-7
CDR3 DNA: TGTGCCAGCAGTTACCAGGGTAGCTACGAGCAGTACTTC
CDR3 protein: CASSYQGSYEQYF

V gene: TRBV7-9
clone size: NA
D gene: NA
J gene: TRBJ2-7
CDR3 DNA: TGTGCCAGCAGCAACCGGGGAAACTCCTACGAGCAGTACTTC
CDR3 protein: CASSNRGNSYEQYF

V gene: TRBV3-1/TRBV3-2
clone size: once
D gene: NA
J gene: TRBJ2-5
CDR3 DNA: TGTGCCAGCAGCCAAGGAGCCACCCAAGAGACCCAGTACTTC
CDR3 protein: CASSQGATQETQYF

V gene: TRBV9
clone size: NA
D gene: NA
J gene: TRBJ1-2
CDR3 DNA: TGTGCCAGCAGCGTAGGTACCAGCGTCTATGGCTACACCTTC
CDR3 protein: CASSVGTSVYGYTF